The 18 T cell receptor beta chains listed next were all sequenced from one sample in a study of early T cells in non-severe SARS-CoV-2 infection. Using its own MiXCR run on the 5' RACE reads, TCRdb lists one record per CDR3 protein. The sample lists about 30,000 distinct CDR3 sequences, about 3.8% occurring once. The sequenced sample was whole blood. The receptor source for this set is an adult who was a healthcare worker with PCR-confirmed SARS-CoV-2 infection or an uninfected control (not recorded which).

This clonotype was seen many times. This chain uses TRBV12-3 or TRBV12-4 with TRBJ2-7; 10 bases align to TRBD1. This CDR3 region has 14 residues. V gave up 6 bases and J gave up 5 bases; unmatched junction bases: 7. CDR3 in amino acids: CASRGTGERDEQYF. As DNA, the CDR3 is TGTGCCAGCAGGGGGACAGGGGAGCGAGACGAGCAGTACTTC.

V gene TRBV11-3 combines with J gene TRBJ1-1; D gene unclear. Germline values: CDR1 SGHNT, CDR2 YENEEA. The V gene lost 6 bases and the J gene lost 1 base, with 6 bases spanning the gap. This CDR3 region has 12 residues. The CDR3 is CASRGRNTEAFF. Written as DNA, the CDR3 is TGTGCCAGCAGAGGGAGGAACACTGAAGCTTTCTTT.

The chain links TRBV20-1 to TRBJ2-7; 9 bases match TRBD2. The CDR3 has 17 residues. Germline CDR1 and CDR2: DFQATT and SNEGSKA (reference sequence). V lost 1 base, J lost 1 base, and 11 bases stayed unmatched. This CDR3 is CSARALRRGGLSYEQYF. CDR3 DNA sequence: TGCAGTGCTAGAGCATTGCGGCGGGGGGGCCTATCCTACGAGCAGTACTTC.

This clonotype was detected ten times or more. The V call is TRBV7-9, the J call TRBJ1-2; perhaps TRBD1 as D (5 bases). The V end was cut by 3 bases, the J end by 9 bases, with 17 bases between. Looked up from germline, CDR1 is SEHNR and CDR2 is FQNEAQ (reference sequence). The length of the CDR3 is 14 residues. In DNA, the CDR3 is TGTGCCAGCAGCTTGGAGGGCAGGGCACCGAGCTACACCTTC. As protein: CASSLEGRAPSYTF.

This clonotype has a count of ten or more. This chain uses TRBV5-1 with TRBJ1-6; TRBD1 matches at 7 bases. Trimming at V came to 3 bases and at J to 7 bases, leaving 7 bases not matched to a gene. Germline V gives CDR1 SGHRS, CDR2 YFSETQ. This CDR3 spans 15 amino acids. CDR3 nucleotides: TGCGCCAGCAGCTGGACAGGACCCGGGAATTCACCCCTCCACTTT. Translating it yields CASSWTGPGNSPLHF.

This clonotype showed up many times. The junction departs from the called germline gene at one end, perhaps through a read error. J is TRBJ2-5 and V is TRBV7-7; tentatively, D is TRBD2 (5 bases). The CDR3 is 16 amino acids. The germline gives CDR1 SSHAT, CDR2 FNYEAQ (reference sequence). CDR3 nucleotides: TGTGCTAGCAGCTTAGCGATGGGTGGGAGCCAAGAGACCCAGTACTTC. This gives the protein CASSLAMGGSQETQYF.

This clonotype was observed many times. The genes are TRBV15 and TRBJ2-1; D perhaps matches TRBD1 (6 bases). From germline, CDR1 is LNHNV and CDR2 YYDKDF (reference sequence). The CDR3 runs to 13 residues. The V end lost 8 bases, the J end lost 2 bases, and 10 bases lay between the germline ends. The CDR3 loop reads CATSGDTYNEQFF. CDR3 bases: TGTGCCACCTCAGGGGACACCTACAATGAGCAGTTCTTC.

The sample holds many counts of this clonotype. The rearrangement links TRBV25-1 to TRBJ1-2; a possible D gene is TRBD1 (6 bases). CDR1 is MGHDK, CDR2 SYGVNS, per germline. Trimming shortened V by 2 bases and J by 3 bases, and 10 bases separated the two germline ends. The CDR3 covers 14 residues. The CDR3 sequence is CASSEGGRYYGYTF. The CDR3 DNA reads TGTGCCAGCAGTGAAGGGGGGCGGTACTATGGCTACACCTTC.

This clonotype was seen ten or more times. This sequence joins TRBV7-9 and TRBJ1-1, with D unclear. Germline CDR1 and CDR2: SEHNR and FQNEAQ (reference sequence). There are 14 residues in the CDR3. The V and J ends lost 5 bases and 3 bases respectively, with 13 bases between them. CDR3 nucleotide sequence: TGTGCCAGCAGCCCCGGTTGGGCGGACACTGAAGCTTTCTTT. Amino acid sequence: CASSPGWADTEAFF.

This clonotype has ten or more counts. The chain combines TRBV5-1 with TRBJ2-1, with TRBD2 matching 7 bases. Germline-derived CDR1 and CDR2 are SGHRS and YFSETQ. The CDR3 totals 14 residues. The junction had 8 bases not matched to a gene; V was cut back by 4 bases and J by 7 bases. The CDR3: CASSPGLDQNEQFF. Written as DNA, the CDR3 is TGCGCCAGCAGCCCCGGACTAGACCAGAATGAGCAGTTCTTC.

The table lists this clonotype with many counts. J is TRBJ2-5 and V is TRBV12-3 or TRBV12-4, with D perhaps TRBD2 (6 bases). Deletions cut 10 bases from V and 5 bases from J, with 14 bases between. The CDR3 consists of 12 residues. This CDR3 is CATGLRSETQYF. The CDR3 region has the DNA TGTGCCACCGGACTAAGGAGTGAGACCCAGTACTTC.

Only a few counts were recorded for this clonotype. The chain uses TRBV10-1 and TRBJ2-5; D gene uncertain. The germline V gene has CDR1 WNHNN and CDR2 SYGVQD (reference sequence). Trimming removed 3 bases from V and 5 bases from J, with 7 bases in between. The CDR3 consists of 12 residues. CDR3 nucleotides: TGCGCCAGCAGTGACCCCTCGGAGACCCAGTACTTC. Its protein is CASSDPSETQYF.

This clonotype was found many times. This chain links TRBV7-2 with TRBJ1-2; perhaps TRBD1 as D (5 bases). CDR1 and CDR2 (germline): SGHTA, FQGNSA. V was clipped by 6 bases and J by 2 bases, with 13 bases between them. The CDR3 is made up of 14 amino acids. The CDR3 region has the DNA TGTGCCAGCAGAGATCCGGGGCCCAACTATGGCTACACCTTC. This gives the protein CASRDPGPNYGYTF.

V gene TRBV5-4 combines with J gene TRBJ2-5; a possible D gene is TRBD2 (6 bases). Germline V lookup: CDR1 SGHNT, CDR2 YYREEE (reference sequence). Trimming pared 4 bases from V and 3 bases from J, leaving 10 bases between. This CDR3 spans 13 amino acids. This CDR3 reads CASSAGNEETQYF. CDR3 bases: TGTGCCAGCAGCGCGGGGAATGAAGAGACCCAGTACTTC.

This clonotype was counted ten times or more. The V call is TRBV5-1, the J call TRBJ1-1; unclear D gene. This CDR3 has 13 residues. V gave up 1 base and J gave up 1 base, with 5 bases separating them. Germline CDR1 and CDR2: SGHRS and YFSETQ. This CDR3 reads CASSLPKNTEAFF. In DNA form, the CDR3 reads TGCGCCAGCAGCTTGCCTAAGAACACTGAAGCTTTCTTT. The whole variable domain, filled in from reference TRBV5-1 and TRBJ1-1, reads KAGVTQTPRYLIKTRGQQVTLSCSPISGHRSVSWYQQTPGQGLQFLFEYFSETQRNKGNFPGRFSGRQFSNSRSEMNVSTLELGDSALYLCASSLPKNTEAFFGQGTRLTVV.

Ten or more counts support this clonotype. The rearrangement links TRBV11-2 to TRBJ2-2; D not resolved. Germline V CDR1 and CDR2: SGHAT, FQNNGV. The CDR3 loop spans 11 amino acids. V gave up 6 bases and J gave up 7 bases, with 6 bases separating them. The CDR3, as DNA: TGTGCCAGCAGAGACGTCGGGGAGCTGTTTTTT. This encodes CASRDVGELFF. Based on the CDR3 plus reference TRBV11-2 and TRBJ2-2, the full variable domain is EAGVAQSPRYKIIEKRQSVAFWCNPISGHATLYWYQQILGQGPKLLIQFQNNGVVDDSQLPKDRFSAERLKGVDSTLKIQPAKLEDSAVYLCASRDVGELFFGEGSRLTVL.

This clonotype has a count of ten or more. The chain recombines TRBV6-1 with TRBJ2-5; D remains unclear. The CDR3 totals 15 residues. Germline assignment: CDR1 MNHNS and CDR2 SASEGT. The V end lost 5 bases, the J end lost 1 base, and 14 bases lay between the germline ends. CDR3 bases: TGTGCCAGCAGTACAAGCCCCCACGGCCAAGAGACCCAGTACTTC. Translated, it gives CASSTSPHGQETQYF.

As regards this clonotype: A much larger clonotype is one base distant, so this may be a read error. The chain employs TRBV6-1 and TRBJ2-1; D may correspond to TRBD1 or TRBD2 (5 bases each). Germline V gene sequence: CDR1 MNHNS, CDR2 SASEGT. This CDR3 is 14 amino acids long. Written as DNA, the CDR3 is TGTACCAGCAGTGAAGCACTGGGACCGGATGAGCAGTTCTTC. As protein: CTSSEALGPDEQFF.